This T cell receptor (beta chain) is from a study of cytomegalovirus exposure and HLA in healthy donors. On the study more broadly: Membership in the Caucasian-associated ancestry cluster was found for about 80% of 398 genotyped donors. Study results and caveats: It was reported that TCR beta sequences correctly inferred the HLA-A and HLA-B alleles for most subjects. An analysis that came later showed most CMV-associated TCR beta chains appearing HLA-restricted.

The PCR made use of 60 Vbeta and 13 Jbeta primers. The data were produced by immunoSEQ multiplex PCR, yet TCRdb's version contains in-frame clones alone and is incomplete. The data contain about 180,000 clones, 79% of them seen just once; the ten biggest clones take up approximately 0.7%. Concerning this clone: Its antigen is unknown. Relative to the germline gene, one junction end is altered; a read error may explain this.

There are 20 residues in the CDR3. Germline V gene lookup returns CDR1 MDHEN and CDR2 SYDVKM. Sequenced: PBMCs. The sequence was obtained from a woman in her thirties or forties in good health and CMV-seronegative. The chain combines TRBV28 with TRBJ2-2; 10 bases align to TRBD2. CDR3 region: CASSLWFIGAGGPNTGELFF. The CDR3 bases are TGTGCCAGCAGCTTATGGTTTATCGGAGCGGGAGGGCCCAACACCGGGGAGCTGTTTTTT.